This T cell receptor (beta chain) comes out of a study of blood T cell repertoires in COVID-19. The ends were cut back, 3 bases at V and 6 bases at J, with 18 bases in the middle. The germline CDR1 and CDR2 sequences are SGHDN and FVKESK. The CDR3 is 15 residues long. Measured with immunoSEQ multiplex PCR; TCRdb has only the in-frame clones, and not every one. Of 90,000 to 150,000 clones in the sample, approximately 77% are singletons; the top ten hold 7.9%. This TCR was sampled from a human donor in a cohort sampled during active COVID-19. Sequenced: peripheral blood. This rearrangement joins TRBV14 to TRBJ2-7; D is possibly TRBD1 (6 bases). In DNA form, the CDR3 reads TGTGCCAGCAGCCACTGGACAGTTTCTAACGGCGAGCAGTACTTC. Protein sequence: CASSHWTVSNGEQYF.